What follows are 16 T cell receptor beta chains derived from one specimen sequenced in a study of cytomegalovirus exposure and HLA in healthy donors. PCR employed 60 Vbeta and 13 Jbeta primers. Sequencing was performed with immunoSEQ multiplex PCR; in TCRdb, only in-frame clones are kept and a portion is missing. The sample includes some 98,000 clones, 9.4% of them seen just once. Sequences were obtained from PBMCs. Receptor source: a middle-aged man in good health and CMV-seropositive.

This chain links TRBV5-1 with TRBJ2-2; 7 nucleotides match TRBD1. This CDR3 contains 16 residues. The V gene end was trimmed by 4 bases and the J gene end by 4 bases; junction bases not matched to a gene: 10. Looked up from germline, CDR1 is SGHRS and CDR2 is YFSETQ. CDR3: CASSAGPHRGTGELFF. Written as DNA, the CDR3 is TGCGCCAGCAGCGCCGGTCCCCACAGGGGCACCGGGGAGCTGTTTTTT.

This chain connects TRBV10-3 to TRBJ1-2, with 7 bases aligning to TRBD1. The germline V gene encodes CDR1 ENHRY and CDR2 SYGVKD. The CDR3 spans 14 residues. The ends lost 6 bases at V and 4 bases at J; junction bases unmatched: 8. The CDR3 loop reads CAIRRQGETYGYTF. The CDR3 DNA reads TGTGCCATCAGAAGACAGGGTGAGACCTATGGCTACACCTTC.

This clone has more than one count but fewer than ten. The chain combines TRBV9 with TRBJ2-1; a weak D match, TRBD1 (5 bases). CDR1 and CDR2 (germline): SGDLS, YYNGEE. The CDR3 contains 13 residues. Trimming shortened V by 3 bases and J by 6 bases, and 10 bases separated the two germline ends. CDR3 coding DNA: TGTGCCAGCAGCGCCCGACAGAGCAATGAGCAGTTCTTC. Protein sequence: CASSARQSNEQFF.

There are a few counts of this clone. The chain uses TRBV27 and TRBJ1-1; 8 nucleotides agree with TRBD1. The CDR3 totals 15 residues. After removal of 1 base from V and 7 bases from J, the junction contained 8 bases not matched to a gene. Per the germline V gene, CDR1 is MNHEY and CDR2 is SMNVEV (reference sequence). The CDR3 here is CASSLYTGGVSEAFF. CDR3 DNA: TGTGCCAGCAGTTTATATACAGGGGGGGTGAGTGAAGCTTTCTTT.

J is TRBJ1-1 and V is TRBV6-1; D may be TRBD1 (5 bases). The V and J ends lost 0 bases and 1 base respectively, with 6 bases between them. There are 14 residues in the CDR3. Germline CDR1 reads MNHNS; CDR2 reads SASEGT. The CDR3 nucleotides read TGTGCCAGCAGTGAAGCGGGGGGGAACACTGAAGCTTTCTTT. Residues: CASSEAGGNTEAFF.

This clone has more than one count but fewer than ten. The chain recombines TRBV30 with TRBJ1-1, with D possibly matching TRBD1 (5 bases). Germline CDR1 GTSNPN, CDR2 SVGIG (reference sequence). The ends were cut back, 4 bases at V and 0 bases at J, with 15 bases in the middle. CDR3 length equals 15 residues. CDR3 sequence reads: CAWKPWQGMNTEAFF. CDR3 nucleotides: TGTGCCTGGAAACCCTGGCAGGGTATGAACACTGAAGCTTTCTTT.

This chain connects TRBV7-3 to TRBJ2-1, with D possibly matching TRBD2 (5 bases). In germline, CDR1 is SGHTA, CDR2 FQGTGA. This CDR3 region has 13 residues. V lost 5 bases and J 9 bases, leaving 14 bases between the germline ends. In nucleotides, the CDR3 is TGTGCCAGCAGCAAAATACTAGGAGGTGAGCAGTTCTTC. Amino acids: CASSKILGGEQFF.

There are a few counts of this clone. V gene TRBV28 combines with J gene TRBJ1-4; possibly TRBD1 for D (6 bases). V lost 6 bases to trimming and J lost 14 bases, with 16 bases between them. Germline values: CDR1 MDHEN, CDR2 SYDVKM. This CDR3 is 12 amino acids long. Here the CDR3 reads CASRQTGYQLFF. The DNA of the CDR3 is TGTGCCAGCAGGCAAACAGGGTATCAGCTGTTTTTT. Variable domain in full (rest from reference TRBV28 and TRBJ1-4): DVKVTQSSRYLVKRTGEKVFLECVQDMDHENMFWYRQDPGLGLRLIYFSYDVKMKEKGDIPEGYSVSREKKERFSLILESASTNQTSMYLCASRQTGYQLFFGSGTQLSVL.

This chain uses TRBV6-5 with TRBJ2-7; maybe TRBD2 (5 bases). The V gene lost 4 bases and the J gene lost 2 bases, with 12 bases spanning the gap. CDR1 is MNHEY, CDR2 SVGAGI, per germline. The CDR3 spans 14 residues. The CDR3 sequence is CASSFTGVPYEQYF. CDR3 bases: TGTGCCAGCAGTTTTACCGGGGTTCCCTACGAGCAGTACTTC.

This clone has just a few counts. The chain couples TRBV15 to TRBJ2-1; 8 nucleotides agree with TRBD1. The CDR3 has 16 residues. Germline V gene data show CDR1 as LNHNV and CDR2 as YYDKDF (reference sequence). The ends lost 0 bases at V and 8 bases at J; junction bases unmatched: 9. In DNA, the CDR3 is TGTGCCACCAGCAGAGAGTTGTGGACAGGGCGGGATGAGCAGTTCTTC. Its protein is CATSRELWTGRDEQFF.

In regard to this clone: At one end the junction does not follow the germline gene, possibly because of a read error. The chain links TRBV28 to TRBJ2-7; a weak D match, TRBD2 (6 bases). The CDR3 is 14 residues long. Germline V lookup: CDR1 MDHEN, CDR2 SYDVKM. The CDR3 here is CTSSVPGVTYEQYF. The CDR3 nucleotides are TGTACCAGCAGCGTCCCGGGAGTAACCTACGAGCAGTACTTC.

V usage is TRBV30 and J usage is TRBJ1-4, with D perhaps matching TRBD1 (5 bases). The germline V and J ends were trimmed by 3 bases and 7 bases, with 18 bases remaining between them. Germline CDR1 is GTSNPN and CDR2 is SVGIG (reference sequence). This CDR3 has 15 residues. DNA for the CDR3: TGTGCCTGGAGCGGGGGTTTTGCGTCGGGTGAAAAACTGTTTTTT. It yields the protein CAWSGGFASGEKLFF.

V usage is TRBV6-5 and J usage is TRBJ2-5; 7 bases match TRBD2. This CDR3 is 16 amino acids long. Germline V gene data show CDR1 as MNHEY and CDR2 as SVGAGI. Trimming at V came to 0 bases and at J to 2 bases, leaving 6 bases not matched to a gene. CDR3 sequence (DNA): TGTGCCAGCAGTTACTCTCTAGCGGAGCAACAAGAGACCCAGTACTTC. It encodes CASSYSLAEQQETQYF.

This clone occurred a few times. J is TRBJ1-5 and V is TRBV18; TRBD1 agrees at 8 bases. Germline V CDR1 and CDR2: KGHSH, LQKENI. The CDR3 covers 15 residues. V trimming: 3 bases; J trimming: 3 bases; junction bases outside the gene matches: 4. The CDR3 loop reads CASSPEDRVNQPQHF. Here the CDR3 DNA reads TGTGCCAGCTCACCGGAGGACAGGGTCAATCAGCCCCAGCATTTT. The full variable domain, rest sourced from reference TRBV18 and TRBJ1-5, is NAGVMQNPRHLVRRRGQEARLRCSPMKGHSHVYWYRQLPEEGLKFMVYLQKENIIDESGMPKERFSAEFPKEGPSILRIQQVVRGDSAAYFCASSPEDRVNQPQHFGDGTRLSIL.

J is TRBJ1-2 and V is TRBV28, with TRBD1 matching over 8 bases. The germline V gene has CDR1 MDHEN and CDR2 SYDVKM. This CDR3 contains 15 residues. With 1 base clipped from V and 8 bases from J, the junction kept 9 bases outside the gene matches. The CDR3 sequence is CASSLLMQGAPGYTF. CDR3 nucleotides: TGTGCCAGCAGTTTATTGATGCAGGGGGCGCCGGGCTACACCTTC.

This clone has only a few counts. The same CDR3 is also encoded by other DNA sequences in this sample. This chain connects TRBV10-3 to TRBJ2-7; D uncertain. V shed 0 bases and J shed 3 bases, with 6 bases lying between them. CDR3 length equals 13 residues. Germline V gene sequence: CDR1 ENHRY, CDR2 SYGVKD. CDR3 nucleotides: TGTGCCATCAGTGAGTCGCCTAGCTACGAGCAGTACTTC. This translates into CAISESPSYEQYF.